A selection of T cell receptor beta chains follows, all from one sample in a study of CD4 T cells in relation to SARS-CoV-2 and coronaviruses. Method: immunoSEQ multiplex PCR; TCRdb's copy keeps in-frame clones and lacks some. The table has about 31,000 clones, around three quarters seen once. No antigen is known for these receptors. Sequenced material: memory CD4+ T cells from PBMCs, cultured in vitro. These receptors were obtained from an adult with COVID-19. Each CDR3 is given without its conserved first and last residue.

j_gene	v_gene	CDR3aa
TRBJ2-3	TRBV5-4	ASSLGLAGGDTQY
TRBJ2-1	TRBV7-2	ASSLDGRGYNEQF
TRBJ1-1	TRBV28	ASSGWREVFTEAF
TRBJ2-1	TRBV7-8	ASSLGLPPNNEQF
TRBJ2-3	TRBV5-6	ASSLAPSPRGDTQY
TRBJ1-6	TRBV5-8	ASSLSGTVYSPLH
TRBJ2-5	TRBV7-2	ASSQHRDRGTPQETQY
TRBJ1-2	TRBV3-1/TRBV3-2	ASSSTQGGNYGYT
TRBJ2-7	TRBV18	ASSPTGGHEQY
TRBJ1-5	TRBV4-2	ASSLGRGPSNQPQH
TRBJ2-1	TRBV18	ASSPRPGEGNEQF
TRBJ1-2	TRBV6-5	ASSPAVSNYGYT
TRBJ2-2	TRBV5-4	ASSFSYTGELF
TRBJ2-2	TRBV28	ASSHDRKNTGELF
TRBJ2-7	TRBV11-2	ASSPFGAGGRGEQY
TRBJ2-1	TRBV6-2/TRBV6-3	ASSKTSYNEQF
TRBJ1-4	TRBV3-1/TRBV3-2	ASSHPTGCEKLF
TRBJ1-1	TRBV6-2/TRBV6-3	ASSYMGITEAF
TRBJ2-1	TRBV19	ASSPMTSGGINEQF
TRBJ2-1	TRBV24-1	ATSDNLSYGPGQF
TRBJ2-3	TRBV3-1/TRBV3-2	ASSRIAGGGTDTQY
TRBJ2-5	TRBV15	ATSREGLGPRETQY
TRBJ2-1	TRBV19	ASSTGQDHNEQF
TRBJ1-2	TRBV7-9	ASSNLLGHLLYGYT
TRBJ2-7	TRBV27	ASSLWGLDSEAQY
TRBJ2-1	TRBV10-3	AISEPTGFNEQF
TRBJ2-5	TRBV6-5	ASSYSGSVPETQY
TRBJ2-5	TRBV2	ASSQGGTRVGETQY
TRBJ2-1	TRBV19	ASSIGIRTSEYNEQF
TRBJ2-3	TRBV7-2	ASSLVSSGDTQY
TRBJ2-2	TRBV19	ASRLTSGSPGELF
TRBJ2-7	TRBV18	ASSLRAGGPIYEQY
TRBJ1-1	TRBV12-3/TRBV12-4	ASSLALGEAF
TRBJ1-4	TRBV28	ASSSTETNEKLF
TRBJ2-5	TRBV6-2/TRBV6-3	ASSRGLVSGPETQY
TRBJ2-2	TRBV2	ASNSLGQDNTGELF
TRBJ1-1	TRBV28	ACRTGDTEAF
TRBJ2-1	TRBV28	ASMILTSGRAVNEQF
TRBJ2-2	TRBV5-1	ASSLTSGSNTGELF
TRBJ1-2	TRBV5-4	ASSRRDRGLNGYT
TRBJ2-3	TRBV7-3	ASSRGQGASTDTQY
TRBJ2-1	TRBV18	ASSPPQGSSYNEQF
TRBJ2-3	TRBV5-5	ASSLLGLAGVPDTQY
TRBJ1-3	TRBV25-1	ASSGGNTIY
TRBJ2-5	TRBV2	ASSTRRTQQETQY
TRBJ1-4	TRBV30	AWMRTGTNEKLF
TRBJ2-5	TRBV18	ASSSQGSETQY
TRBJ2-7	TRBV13	ASSLGVGSADNVEQY
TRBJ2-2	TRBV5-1	ASSLIAGQGRSGELF
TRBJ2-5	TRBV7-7	ASSFHEADETQY
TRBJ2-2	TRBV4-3	ASSQDPNTGELF
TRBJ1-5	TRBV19	ASTMALGGNQPQH
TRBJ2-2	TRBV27	ASSPHRGPGELF
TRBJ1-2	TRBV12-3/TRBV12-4	ASSSGRVYGYT
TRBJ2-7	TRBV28	ASSPLRYEQY
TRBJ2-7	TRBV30	AWSLAGKGEQY
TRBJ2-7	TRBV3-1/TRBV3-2	ASSQAAGSHEQY
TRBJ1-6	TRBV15	ATSRDWSPLH
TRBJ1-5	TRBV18	ASSPRPQGVNQPQH
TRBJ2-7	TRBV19	ASNSGTSGSFGTEQY